These T cell receptor beta chains were read from a single sample in a study of T-cell memory formation after mild COVID-19. In TCRdb, the 5' RACE reads were re-called with MiXCR into one record per CDR3 protein. The data hold around 320,000 distinct CDR3 sequences, with 14% observed a single time. Sample: PBMCs or a T cell subset sorted from them (not recorded which). The receptors originated from a man aged 18 to 30 who had mild COVID-19 (a few samples of this study predate the infection). Cell type and time point are not known. CDR3s include the opening cysteine and the closing phenylalanine or tryptophan. The D gene is left open where the match is weak. The listing skips clone size in some rows; elsewhere it reads once, few, many or a size class.

TRBV7-2	TRBD2	TRBJ2-3	NA	CASRPAGLATDTQYF	TGTGCCAGCAGACCCGCCGGACTAGCGACAGATACGCAGTATTTT
TRBV6-6	NA	TRBJ1-4	few	CASRTNEKLFF	TGTGCCAGCAGAACTAATGAAAAACTGTTTTTT
TRBV12-3/TRBV12-4	NA	TRBJ2-3	NA	CASSLIQGDTQYF	TGTGCCAGCAGTTTAATCCAGGGAGATACGCAGTATTTT
TRBV4-3	NA	TRBJ1-2	NA	CASSPSLDNYGYTF	TGCGCCAGCAGCCCCTCGCTAGATAACTATGGCTACACCTTC
TRBV12-3/TRBV12-4	NA	TRBJ1-1	NA	CASSFVSMNTEAFF	TGTGCCAGCAGTTTCGTCAGTATGAACACTGAAGCTTTCTTT
TRBV5-1	NA	TRBJ2-1	NA	CASEPGDSYNEQFF	TGCGCCAGTGAACCAGGGGACTCCTACAATGAGCAGTTCTTC
TRBV5-5	NA	TRBJ1-2	NA	CASRVRPTYGYTF	TGTGCCAGTAGGGTCCGCCCGACTTATGGCTACACCTTC
TRBV12-3/TRBV12-4	NA	TRBJ2-1	NA	CASSLQTRRGEQFF	TGTGCCAGCAGTCTCCAGACTAGAAGGGGTGAGCAGTTCTTC
TRBV12-3/TRBV12-4	NA	TRBJ1-1	few	CASSFSWNTEAFF	TGTGCCAGCAGTTTTTCGTGGAACACTGAAGCTTTCTTT
TRBV9	NA	TRBJ2-2	NA	CASSVAYYREGTGELFF	TGTGCCAGCAGCGTAGCGTATTACCGCGAGGGCACCGGGGAGCTGTTTTTT
TRBV6-1	NA	TRBJ1-5	NA	CASSEGGRQPQHF	TGTGCCAGCAGTGAAGGAGGGCGCCAGCCCCAGCATTTT
TRBV3-1	TRBD1	TRBJ2-6	NA	CASSQAHRDRGSGANVLTF	TGTGCCAGCAGCCAAGCGCACCGGGACAGGGGTTCGGGGGCCAACGTCCTGACTTTC
TRBV11-2	TRBD2	TRBJ2-2	few	CASSLVREAGELFF	TGTGCCAGCAGCTTAGTACGGGAGGCCGGGGAGCTGTTTTTT
TRBV7-9	NA	TRBJ1-5	NA	CASSLPGRLGDSNQPQHF	TGTGCCAGCAGCTTACCGGGAAGGCTAGGGGATAGCAATCAGCCCCAGCATTTT
TRBV7-6	TRBD1	TRBJ1-1	many	CASSQGQGKNTEAFF	TGTGCCAGCAGCCAGGGACAGGGGAAGAACACTGAAGCTTTCTTT
TRBV2	NA	TRBJ1-4	many	CASSDPLWFRTNEKLFF	TGTGCCAGCAGTGATCCCCTGTGGTTCCGAACTAATGAAAAACTGTTTTTT
TRBV6-5	NA	TRBJ1-5	few	CASSPHVQGHTGSNQPQHF	TGTGCCAGCAGCCCACACGTACAGGGCCATACCGGTAGCAATCAGCCCCAGCATTTT
TRBV10-2	TRBD2	TRBJ2-5	NA	CASRPLAGAQETQYF	TGCGCCAGCAGGCCCCTAGCGGGGGCCCAAGAGACCCAGTACTTC
TRBV4-2	TRBD2	TRBJ2-3	few	CASSPEGLAYSRTDTQYF	TGTGCCAGCAGCCCGGAGGGACTAGCCTACTCCCGCACAGATACGCAGTATTTT
TRBV4-3	TRBD2	TRBJ2-1	NA	CASSQEDSGGYNEQFF	TGCGCCAGCAGCCAAGAAGATAGCGGGGGTTACAATGAGCAGTTCTTC
TRBV9	NA	TRBJ1-2	few	CASSVNRVFGRYGYTF	TGTGCCAGCAGCGTCAACAGGGTCTTCGGTCGTTATGGCTACACCTTC
TRBV20-1	NA	TRBJ2-3	NA	CSASGADTQYF	TGCAGTGCTAGCGGGGCAGATACGCAGTATTTT
TRBV20-1	TRBD2	TRBJ2-1	few	CSAKGLAGGNEQFF	TGCAGTGCCAAGGGACTAGCGGGGGGTAATGAGCAGTTCTTC
TRBV7-9	NA	TRBJ2-1	few	CASSLGRFNGYEQFF	TGTGCCAGCAGCTTGGGGAGGTTCAACGGTTATGAGCAGTTCTTC
TRBV20-1	TRBD2	TRBJ2-5	many	CSARRPSGVQETQYF	TGCAGTGCGAGAAGACCTAGCGGGGTACAAGAGACCCAGTACTTC
TRBV7-9	TRBD1	TRBJ1-4	NA	CASSSTGGTNEKLFF	TGTGCCAGCAGCTCGACAGGGGGAACTAATGAAAAACTGTTTTTT
TRBV4-3	NA	TRBJ2-7	few	CASSQDQQGYEQYF	TGCGCCAGCAGCCAAGATCAGCAGGGCTACGAGCAGTACTTC
TRBV15	TRBD1	TRBJ1-1	NA	CATSEWKGTEGTEAFF	TGTGCCACCAGCGAATGGAAAGGGACAGAGGGCACTGAAGCTTTCTTT
TRBV10-2	TRBD1	TRBJ2-7	few	CASSEQGALAEQYF	TGCGCCAGCAGTGAGCAGGGGGCATTGGCCGAGCAGTACTTC
TRBV12-3/TRBV12-4	NA	TRBJ1-2	once	CASKAGAANYGYTF	TGTGCCAGCAAGGCCGGGGCAGCTAACTATGGCTACACCTTC
TRBV12-3/TRBV12-4	NA	TRBJ1-2	NA	CASSALNEAYGYTF	TGTGCCAGCAGCGCCTTAAACGAGGCCTATGGCTACACCTTC
TRBV7-3	NA	TRBJ2-3	few	CASSPLSGEGKYF	TGTGCCAGCAGCCCTCTCTCGGGCGAGGGGAAGTATTTT
TRBV6-5	NA	TRBJ1-4	NA	CASSYSQATNEKLFF	TGTGCCAGCAGTTACTCACAGGCAACTAATGAAAAACTGTTTTTT
TRBV5-1	NA	TRBJ1-1	many	CASSLEGPREAFF	TGCGCCAGCAGCTTGGAGGGGCCTCGCGAAGCTTTCTTT
TRBV5-1	NA	TRBJ2-5	few	CASSLGDGFKETQYF	TGCGCCAGCAGCTTGGGGGACGGATTCAAAGAGACCCAGTACTTC
TRBV11-2	NA	TRBJ2-1	many	CASSLEPGSYNEQFF	TGTGCCAGCAGCTTAGAGCCAGGAAGCTACAATGAGCAGTTCTTC
TRBV11-2	NA	TRBJ2-5	few	CASSLVRPETQYF	TGTGCCAGCAGCTTAGTTCGCCCGGAGACCCAGTACTTC
TRBV9	TRBD1	TRBJ1-2	NA	CASSEGQGFGYTF	TGTGCCAGCAGCGAGGGACAGGGCTTTGGCTACACCTTC
TRBV7-2	NA	TRBJ1-2	few	CASSLIYRPDGYTF	TGTGCCAGCAGCTTAATTTACCGACCTGATGGCTACACCTTC
TRBV20-1	NA	TRBJ2-5	many	CSAFPRLGPQETQYF	TGCAGTGCTTTTCCCCGACTAGGCCCGCAAGAGACCCAGTACTTC
TRBV5-1	TRBD1	TRBJ1-1	NA	CASSWGTEVNTEAFF	TGCGCCAGCAGCTGGGGGACAGAAGTGAACACTGAAGCTTTCTTT
TRBV20-1	TRBD2	TRBJ2-5	many	CSAGQLAGTETQYF	TGCAGTGCTGGCCAACTAGCGGGGACGGAGACCCAGTACTTC
TRBV12-2	NA	TRBJ2-1	NA	CASRLAPDYNEQFF	TGTGCAAGTCGCTTAGCCCCGGACTACAATGAGCAGTTCTTC
TRBV7-8	NA	TRBJ1-6	NA	CASSLANRVRNSPLHF	TGTGCCAGCAGCTTAGCTAACAGGGTTCGGAATTCACCCCTCCACTTT
TRBV18	NA	TRBJ1-1	few	CASSPNLPMEAFF	TGTGCCAGCTCACCAAATCTTCCGATGGAAGCTTTCTTT
TRBV4-1	TRBD2	TRBJ2-1	NA	CASSHQTSGEGDEQFF	TGCGCCAGCAGCCACCAGACTAGCGGGGAGGGGGATGAGCAGTTCTTC
TRBV10-3	NA	TRBJ2-7	many	CAISLDRSYEQYF	TGTGCCATCTCCCTGGACAGATCCTACGAGCAGTACTTC
TRBV5-1	TRBD2	TRBJ2-3	NA	CASSFRTSGGTDTQYF	TGCGCCAGCAGCTTCCGGACTAGCGGGGGCACAGATACGCAGTATTTT